This TCR beta chain was captured by sequencing in a study of T cells in narcolepsy (dated by TCRdb to the late 2010s). For context, the study as a whole: Patients with narcolepsy type 1 or type 2 (NT1, NT2) were enrolled in the study together with healthy control donors. To look for autoreactive T cells in narcolepsy patients that target self-antigens of hypocretin neurons (hypocretin, TRIB2), the study used TCR Vbeta sequencing to follow clonotypes in blood and CSF. Points the paper makes about the study in general: HCRT-specific and TRIB2-specific autoreactive clonotypes were highlighted in plots that compared CD4+ T cell clonotypes in CSF versus blood from the same patient. No sequences matching autoreactive T cell clones were contained in some blood memory CD4+ repertoires from patients and controls. According to the report, autoreactive clonotypes were detected serially in the blood of the same patients and of different patients, but not in healthy controls. Patients and controls had similar numbers of sequenced blood memory CD4+ clonotypes, with averages of 38,000 to 50,000 in patients and 30,000 to 35,000 in controls.

For TCR Vbeta sequencing, memory CD4+ T cells were sorted ex vivo from the peripheral blood of narcolepsy patients and healthy controls. The library relied on the immunoSEQ multiplex PCR assay. TCRdb took this table from immuneACCESS and kept in-frame rearrangements with V and J called. Such tables lack part of the clones; where checked against another copy, unresolved V genes explain under half of the gap, and the rest is unexplained. For this sample there are about 34,000 clones; around 83% appear just once. About 2.7% of the sample belongs to the ten largest clones. Trimming takes 5 bases from V and 4 bases from J, and the germline ends sit 15 bases apart. Sequences MDHEN (CDR1) and SYDVKM (CDR2) are obtained from the germline V gene. The CDR3 numbers 15 residues from cysteine through phenylalanine. Just the 45-base CDR3 DNA is kept, in frame starting at base 1. Worth noting for this clone: This receptor's antigen is unknown. No base quality information exists; no much larger clone differs at one position.

The TCR sequence derives from a human donor with narcolepsy. This receptor chain uses TRBV28 and TRBJ2-1; the D gene is not confidently resolved. Sequenced: CD45RA- memory CD4+ T cells from PBMCs. The cell subset or site label corresponds to: memory T cells sorted ex vivo from peripheral blood. CDR3 protein: CASSPPGSRYNEQFF. The sequence in DNA is TGTGCCAGCAGTCCCCCGGGCAGCCGATACAATGAGCAGTTCTTC.